Listed here are 20 T cell receptor beta chains from one sample, sequenced in a study of blood T cell repertoires in COVID-19. This table comes from immunoSEQ multiplex PCR, and its TCRdb copy is limited to in-frame clones, with some not included. The top ten clones hold roughly 61% of a sample with approximately 45,000 clones, approximately 70% of them seen once. The sequenced sample consisted of peripheral blood. These receptors all come from a man aged 80 or over with acute or convalescent COVID-19.

As concerns this clone: A clone one base away is much larger, so this may be a read error. The J gene is TRBJ1-1, the V gene TRBV10-2, with D hard to call. The CDR3 runs 11 residues. Per germline, CDR1 WSHSY and CDR2 SAAADI. V was shortened by 10 bases and J by 3 bases, with 9 bases between the two germline ends. In nucleotides, the CDR3 is TGCGCCATCTTCGGGGACACTGAAGCTTTCTTT. It specifies CAIFGDTEAFF.

The chain is built from TRBV10-3 and TRBJ2-1, with D possibly being TRBD2 (5 bases). V was cut by 3 bases and J by 4 bases, with 19 bases left in between. The CDR3 has 17 amino acids. Germline V gene data show CDR1 as ENHRY and CDR2 as SYGVKD. Here the CDR3 reads CAISEQSGRAAYNEQFF. The CDR3 DNA follows: TGTGCCATCAGTGAACAGTCTGGGCGGGCAGCTTACAATGAGCAGTTCTTC.

This rearrangement joins TRBV5-1 to TRBJ2-1, with 7 positions matching TRBD2. Germline CDR1 and CDR2: SGHRS and YFSETQ. The V and J ends lost 2 bases and 4 bases, in that order; junction bases with no gene match: 9. The CDR3 has 16 amino acids. The CDR3 nucleotides are TGCGCCAGCAGCTTCCCCCCAGCGGGGACGTACAATGAGCAGTTCTTC. This encodes CASSFPPAGTYNEQFF.

The chain recombines TRBV15 with TRBJ2-7; the D gene is possibly TRBD1 (6 bases). Per germline, CDR1 LNHNV and CDR2 YYDKDF (reference sequence). Deletions cut 2 bases from V and 2 bases from J, with 10 bases between. The CDR3 sequence is 14 residues long. CDR3 sequence: CATSRSGQTYEQYF. CDR3 nucleotide sequence: TGTGCCACCAGCAGAAGTGGACAGACCTACGAGCAGTACTTC.

The J gene is TRBJ2-5, the V gene TRBV5-5; no clear D gene. The germline V gene encodes CDR1 SGHKS and CDR2 YYEKEE (reference sequence). The CDR3 covers 14 residues. Trimming took off 4 bases at V and 1 base at J, with 11 bases between the two ends. The CDR3 is CASSLLGTQETQYF. The CDR3 DNA follows: TGTGCCAGCAGCCTACTTGGTACCCAAGAGACCCAGTACTTC.

The V and J genes are TRBV3-1 (or the pseudogene TRBV3-2) and TRBJ1-6; TRBD1 agrees at 7 bases. The V and J ends lost 3 bases and 3 bases, in that order; junction bases with no gene match: 5. In germline, CDR1 is LGHDT, CDR2 YNNKEL (reference sequence). The CDR3 runs to 16 residues. Here the CDR3 reads CASSQGDRFYNSPLHF. CDR3 bases: TGTGCCAGCAGCCAGGGGGACAGATTCTATAATTCACCCCTCCACTTT.

The chain combines TRBV27 with TRBJ2-1; tentatively, D is TRBD2 (7 bases). CDR3 length equals 14 residues. Trimming stripped 7 bases from V and 4 bases from J, with 14 bases between. Germline CDR1 and CDR2: MNHEY and SMNVEV (reference sequence). The CDR3 loop reads CASIGGGRYNEQFF. In DNA, the CDR3 is TGTGCCAGCATAGGGGGGGGCCGATACAATGAGCAGTTCTTC.

The chain links TRBV3-1 (or the pseudogene TRBV3-2) to TRBJ2-7; 12 bases agree with TRBD2. The CDR3 is 13 residues long. The germline CDR1 and CDR2 sequences are LGHDT and YNNKEL (reference sequence). J was trimmed by 11 bases and V by 4 bases; bases with no gene match: 6. Here the CDR3 DNA reads TGTGCCAGCAGCCTGGGACTAGCGGGTAATGAGTACTTC. Protein product: CASSLGLAGNEYF.

The rearrangement joins TRBV30 to TRBJ2-3; maybe TRBD1 (6 bases). V lost 0 bases, J lost 2 bases, and 9 bases lay in between. This CDR3 region has 14 residues. The germline gives CDR1 GTSNPN, CDR2 SVGIG (reference sequence). The CDR3 DNA reads TGTGCCTGGAGTGTCGGACAGTACACAGATACGCAGTATTTT. Amino acids: CAWSVGQYTDTQYF. The entire variable domain, with the rest obtained from reference TRBV30 and TRBJ2-3, is as follows: SQTIHQWPATLVQPVGSPLSLECTVEGTSNPNLYWYRQAAGRGLQLLFYSVGIGQISSEVPQNLSASRPQDRQFILSSKKLLLSDSGFYLCAWSVGQYTDTQYFGPGTRLTVL.

The chain has TRBV19 and TRBJ2-7, with D possibly being TRBD2 (7 bases). The CDR3 is made up of 16 amino acids. The ends were cut back, 5 bases at V and 7 bases at J, with 24 bases in the middle. CDR1 and CDR2 (germline): LNHDA, SQIVND (reference sequence). CDR3 loop: CASSDRGAPRQREQYF. The CDR3 coding sequence is TGTGCCAGTAGTGACCGGGGGGCGCCCCGTCAAAGGGAGCAGTACTTC. The variable domain in full, completed from reference TRBV19 and TRBJ2-7, reads DGGITQSPKYLFRKEGQNVTLSCEQNLNHDAMYWYRQDPGQGLRLIYYSQIVNDFQKGDIAEGYSVSREKKESFPLTVTSAQKNPTAFYLCASSDRGAPRQREQYFGPGTRLTVT.

As regards this clone: The junction departs from the called germline gene at one end, perhaps through a read error. The V call is TRBV2, the J call TRBJ2-7; 10 nucleotides agree with TRBD1. The germline gives CDR1 SNHLY, CDR2 FYNNEI. The CDR3 is 14 amino acids. The CDR3 nucleotides read TGTGCCAGCAGTGCCCGACAGGGGGCCTCGTCCCGCTGCTTC. Amino acid sequence: CASSARQGASSRCF.

The chain is built from TRBV18 and TRBJ2-1; weak D call: TRBD2 (6 bases). V dropped 0 bases and J dropped 0 bases, with 9 bases sitting between them. Germline lookup yields CDR1 KGHSH and CDR2 LQKENI. The CDR3 has 16 amino acids. Here the CDR3 reads CASSPPWDFSYNEQFF. CDR3 DNA sequence: TGTGCCAGCTCACCACCGTGGGACTTCTCCTACAATGAGCAGTTCTTC. Together with reference TRBV18 and TRBJ2-1, the CDR3 gives the full variable domain: NAGVMQNPRHLVRRRGQEARLRCSPMKGHSHVYWYRQLPEEGLKFMVYLQKENIIDESGMPKERFSAEFPKEGPSILRIQQVVRGDSAAYFCASSPPWDFSYNEQFFGPGTRLTVL.

This sequence joins TRBV7-9 and TRBJ2-2, with 7 bases fitting TRBD1. The CDR3 sequence is 18 residues long. V dropped 1 base and J dropped 4; count of bases not matched to a gene: 12. The germline gives CDR1 SEHNR, CDR2 FQNEAQ (reference sequence). CDR3 protein: CASSLVSLTGPGTGELFF. Here the CDR3 DNA reads TGTGCCAGCAGCTTAGTATCACTGACAGGGCCGGGCACCGGGGAGCTGTTTTTT.

This chain connects TRBV15 to TRBJ2-3; possible D gene TRBD2, 5 bases. V lost 6 bases to trimming and J lost 1 base, with 14 bases between them. The CDR3 spans 15 residues. CDR1 LNHNV and CDR2 YYDKDF come from the germline V gene (reference sequence). The chain's CDR3 is CATRSTRFGTDTQYF. The CDR3 nucleotides read TGTGCCACCAGGAGCACTAGATTCGGCACAGATACGCAGTATTTT.

V and J are TRBV9 and TRBJ2-2; TRBD2 might be the D (5 bases). CDR1 and CDR2 (germline): SGDLS, YYNGEE. CDR3 length: 14 amino acids. Trimming cost V 5 bases and J 4 bases, with 12 bases left between them. CDR3 nucleotide sequence: TGTGCCAGCAGGAGTGGCGGGCCCACCGGGGAGCTGTTTTTT. Amino acid sequence: CASRSGGPTGELFF.

The rearrangement links TRBV10-3 to TRBJ2-5; the match to TRBD2 covers 8 bases. The germline V gene has CDR1 ENHRY and CDR2 SYGVKD. V was clipped by 2 bases and J by 2 bases; unmatched bases: 4. The CDR3 is made up of 15 amino acids. The CDR3 coding sequence is TGTGCCATCAGTGAGGATGGACTAGCTCAAGAGACCCAGTACTTC. Protein sequence: CAISEDGLAQETQYF.

The chain has TRBV28 and TRBJ2-1; D is possibly TRBD1 (6 bases). Germline-derived CDR1 and CDR2 are MDHEN and SYDVKM. The CDR3 spans 14 residues. Trimming took off 5 bases at V and 8 bases at J, with 16 bases between the two ends. In DNA, the CDR3 is TGTGCCAGCAGTCTCGGGACATCAGAGGATGAGCAGTTCTTC. This gives the protein CASSLGTSEDEQFF.

The V and J genes are TRBV28 and TRBJ2-1, with 7 bases identical to TRBD1. With V trimmed by 6 bases and J by 0 bases, 8 bases remained unmatched. CDR1 is MDHEN, CDR2 SYDVKM, per germline. CDR3 size: 16 residues. CDR3 coding DNA: TGTGCCAGCAGCTCTACAGGGGATAGCTCCTACAATGAGCAGTTCTTC. Translating gives CASSSTGDSSYNEQFF. Looking up the rest from reference TRBV28 and TRBJ2-1 gives the full variable domain: DVKVTQSSRYLVKRTGEKVFLECVQDMDHENMFWYRQDPGLGLRLIYFSYDVKMKEKGDIPEGYSVSREKKERFSLILESASTNQTSMYLCASSSTGDSSYNEQFFGPGTRLTVL.

This CDR3 reads CASSHTGTSVYNEQFF. CDR3 in DNA: TGCGCCAGCAGCCATACCGGGACTAGCGTTTACAATGAGCAGTTCTTC. This sequence joins TRBV4-3 and TRBJ2-1, with 10 bases matching TRBD2. The CDR3 has 16 residues. With V trimmed by 3 bases and J by 4 bases, 6 bases remained unmatched. CDR1 and CDR2 (germline): LGHNA, YSLEER.

The chain recombines TRBV6-1 with TRBJ1-6; a weak D match, TRBD1 (5 bases). CDR1 is MNHNS, CDR2 SASEGT, per germline. The CDR3 extends over 12 amino acids. The ends were cut back, 3 bases at V and 9 bases at J, with 6 bases in the middle. CDR3 region: CASSDRVSPLHF. CDR3 DNA: TGTGCCAGCAGTGACAGGGTTTCACCCCTCCACTTT.